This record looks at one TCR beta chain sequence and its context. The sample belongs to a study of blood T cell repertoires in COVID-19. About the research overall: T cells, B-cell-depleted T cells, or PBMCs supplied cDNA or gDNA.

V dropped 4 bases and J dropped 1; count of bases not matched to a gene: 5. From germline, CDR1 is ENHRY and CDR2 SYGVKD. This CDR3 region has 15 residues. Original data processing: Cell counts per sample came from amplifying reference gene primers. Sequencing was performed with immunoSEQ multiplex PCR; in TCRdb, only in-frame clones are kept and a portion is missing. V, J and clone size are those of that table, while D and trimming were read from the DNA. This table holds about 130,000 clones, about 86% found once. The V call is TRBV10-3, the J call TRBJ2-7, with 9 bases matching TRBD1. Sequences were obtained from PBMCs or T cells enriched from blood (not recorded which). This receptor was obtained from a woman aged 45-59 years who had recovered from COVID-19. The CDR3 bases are TGTGCCATCAGTGTGGACAGGGGTGGTTCCTACGAGCAGTACTTC. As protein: CAISVDRGGSYEQYF.